A selection of T cell receptor beta chains follows, all from one sample in a study of blood T cells in healthy people across ages. TCRdb reanalysed the 5' RACE reads using MiXCR and keeps one entry per CDR3 protein. The sample has around 790,000 distinct CDR3 sequences, approximately 48% seen once. The sequenced sample consisted of blood. These receptors came from a man aged 55 to 70 in good health. CDR3s include the opening cysteine and the closing phenylalanine or tryptophan. The D gene is left open where the match is weak. Expanded clones are given a class, and other clones once, few, many or no size at all.

DNA: TGTGCCAGCAGTCCCGGAGAGGAAGAGACCCAGTACTTC
CDR3: CASSPGEEETQYF
size: few
D: .
length: 13
V: TRBV12-3/TRBV12-4
J: TRBJ2-5

DNA: TGTGCCAGCAGTTCGAGGGTAGGGAAAGAGACCCAGTACTTC
CDR3: CASSSRVGKETQYF
size: .
D: .
length: 14
V: TRBV12-3/TRBV12-4
J: TRBJ2-5

DNA: TGTGCCAGCAGTTTACGACCTCAGGGTTCCGAAGCTTTCTTT
CDR3: CASSLRPQGSEAFF
size: .
D: .
length: 14
V: TRBV27
J: TRBJ1-1

DNA: TGTGCCAGCAGCCAGGTACCAGGGGCAGGGGATTACTATGGCTACACCTTC
CDR3: CASSQVPGAGDYYGYTF
size: .
D: .
length: 17
V: TRBV5-6
J: TRBJ1-2

DNA: TGTGCCAGCAGCGTCGGACTAGCGGGCGATACGCAGTATTTT
CDR3: CASSVGLAGDTQYF
size: few
D: TRBD2
length: 14
V: TRBV3-1
J: TRBJ2-3

DNA: TGCAGTGCTAGAGGGGCAGATTCTGGCTACACCTTC
CDR3: CSARGADSGYTF
size: .
D: .
length: 12
V: TRBV20-1
J: TRBJ1-2

DNA: TGTGCCAGCAGTGAAAGGACAGGGGCGAATGAAAAACTGTTTTTT
CDR3: CASSERTGANEKLFF
size: .
D: TRBD1
length: 15
V: TRBV25-1
J: TRBJ1-4

DNA: TGTGCCAGCAGTTACGCCAGGGTCGGCTACGAGCAGTACTTC
CDR3: CASSYARVGYEQYF
size: .
D: .
length: 14
V: TRBV6-2/TRBV6-3
J: TRBJ2-7

DNA: TGTGCCAGCAGTTACAGCGGGGTATACACCGGGGAGCTGTTTTTT
CDR3: CASSYSGVYTGELFF
size: .
D: TRBD2
length: 15
V: TRBV6-2/TRBV6-3
J: TRBJ2-2

DNA: TGTGCCAGCAGCTCTAGCGGGGGGGCCTCCCAAGAGACCCAGTACTTC
CDR3: CASSSSGGASQETQYF
size: .
D: TRBD2
length: 16
V: TRBV7-2
J: TRBJ2-5

DNA: TGTGCCAGCAGCCCTATATACACCGAAGCTTTCTTT
CDR3: CASSPIYTEAFF
size: .
D: .
length: 12
V: TRBV12-3/TRBV12-4
J: TRBJ1-1

DNA: TGTGCCAGCACTTTAAGGACTTCTAGCACAGATACGCAGTATTTT
CDR3: CASTLRTSSTDTQYF
size: many
D: .
length: 15
V: TRBV2
J: TRBJ2-3

DNA: TGTGCCAGCAGCTTAGCTGCACAGGGGCCCTACAATGAGCAGTTCTTC
CDR3: CASSLAAQGPYNEQFF
size: .
D: TRBD1
length: 16
V: TRBV7-9
J: TRBJ2-1

DNA: TGCGCCAGCTCGGGACAGGGAGTATCCCAAGAGACCCAGTACTTC
CDR3: CASSGQGVSQETQYF
size: .
D: TRBD1
length: 15
V: TRBV5-1
J: TRBJ2-5

DNA: TGTGCCAGCAGTTACTCCTGGGGACAAGGGTCCTACAATGAGCAGTTCTTC
CDR3: CASSYSWGQGSYNEQFF
size: few
D: .
length: 17
V: TRBV6-5
J: TRBJ2-1

DNA: TGTGCCAGCAGCCTCGAAAACAGCGGAAACACCATATATTTT
CDR3: CASSLENSGNTIYF
size: .
D: .
length: 14
V: TRBV6-1
J: TRBJ1-3

DNA: TGTGCCAGCAGTTTAGCGCCGGGACCTGGGGATCAGCCCCAGCATTTT
CDR3: CASSLAPGPGDQPQHF
size: .
D: .
length: 16
V: TRBV12-3/TRBV12-4
J: TRBJ1-5

DNA: TGTGCCAGCAGTTCACAGGGAGGCGAGCAGTACTTC
CDR3: CASSSQGGEQYF
size: .
D: .
length: 12
V: TRBV12-3/TRBV12-4
J: TRBJ2-7

DNA: TGTGCCAGCAGCTTGGTACCCTCGAGAGGCTACACCTTC
CDR3: CASSLVPSRGYTF
size: many
D: .
length: 13
V: TRBV5-5
J: TRBJ1-2

DNA: TGTGCCAGCAGTTACCCGCGAGCGGGCGCAGATACGCAGTATTTT
CDR3: CASSYPRAGADTQYF
size: many
D: .
length: 15
V: TRBV6-2/TRBV6-3
J: TRBJ2-3

DNA: TGTGCCAATATAAGAGGGGCCCATGGCTACACCTTC
CDR3: CANIRGAHGYTF
size: few
D: .
length: 12
V: TRBV9
J: TRBJ1-2

DNA: TGTGCCAGCAGCTTTTTAGAGGGAAACACTGAAGCTTTCTTT
CDR3: CASSFLEGNTEAFF
size: .
D: .
length: 14
V: TRBV7-8
J: TRBJ1-1

DNA: TGTGCCAGCAGATCCCCCCTTGGAATCTATGGCTACACCTTC
CDR3: CASRSPLGIYGYTF
size: few
D: .
length: 14
V: TRBV7-9
J: TRBJ1-2

DNA: TGTGCCAGCAGCCGTAATTGGGCAGATACGCAGTATTTT
CDR3: CASSRNWADTQYF
size: .
D: .
length: 13
V: TRBV7-2
J: TRBJ2-3

DNA: TGTGCCAGCTCACCACAGTCGTCAGGGAGTCGCTACGAGCAGTACTTC
CDR3: CASSPQSSGSRYEQYF
size: few
D: .
length: 16
V: TRBV18
J: TRBJ2-7

DNA: TGTGCCAGCAGCCATCAGGTGAATTGGCCCCCCTACGAGCAGTACTTC
CDR3: CASSHQVNWPPYEQYF
size: .
D: .
length: 16
V: TRBV14
J: TRBJ2-7

DNA: TGCGCCAGCAGCTCCAGGGTGGATGAGCAGTTCTTC
CDR3: CASSSRVDEQFF
size: few
D: .
length: 12
V: TRBV5-1
J: TRBJ2-1

DNA: TGCAGTGCTACCGGGACAATACCCTACGAGCAGTACTTC
CDR3: CSATGTIPYEQYF
size: .
D: .
length: 13
V: TRBV20-1
J: TRBJ2-7

DNA: TGCGCCAGCAGCTTGAAAGGGACAGGGGGTGCCGGGGAGCTGTTTTTT
CDR3: CASSLKGTGGAGELFF
size: .
D: TRBD1
length: 16
V: TRBV5-1
J: TRBJ2-2

DNA: TGTGCCAGCAGTTGGAGCGGGGCTAGCACAGATACGCAGTATTTT
CDR3: CASSWSGASTDTQYF
size: few
D: TRBD2
length: 15
V: TRBV9
J: TRBJ2-3